This T cell receptor (beta chain) was sequenced in a study of T-cell memory formation after mild COVID-19. Study-wide findings and caveats: Clones shrinking between day 15 and 85 showed a balanced CD4/CD8 split, and those that grew later tilted toward CD4+.

This CDR3 has 16 residues. CDR1 is SGHNT, CDR2 YENEEA, per germline. With 5 bases clipped from V and 7 bases from J, the junction kept 11 bases outside the gene matches. A note on this clonotype: The antigen remains undetermined.

In TCRdb, the 5' RACE reads were re-called with MiXCR into one record per CDR3 protein. Of 65,000 to 90,000 distinct CDR3 sequences detected, 10% to 15% appear once; the ten largest clones hold around 41%. The specimen was PBMCs or a T cell subset sorted from them (not recorded which). V is TRBV11-3 and J is TRBJ2-1; 10 bases match TRBD2. The clonotype comes from a man younger than 35 who had mild COVID-19 (a few samples of this study predate the infection). Cell type and time point are not known. The CDR3 region has the DNA TGTGCCAGCAGCCCCCGGGTTAGCGGGGGGAGGAATGAGCAGTTCTTC. Its protein is CASSPRVSGGRNEQFF.